What follows are 21 T cell receptor beta chains derived from one specimen sequenced in a study of blood T cell repertoires in COVID-19. Method: immunoSEQ multiplex PCR; TCRdb's copy keeps in-frame clones and lacks some. The table lists 250,000 or so clones, 86% of them singletons. Input material: peripheral blood. The receptor set was obtained from a man aged 35 to 55 with active or convalescent COVID-19.

The V call is TRBV29-1, the J call TRBJ1-1; D uncertain. CDR3 size: 16 residues. V lost 3 bases and J lost 1, with 18 bases in between. Germline V gene data show CDR1 as SQVTM and CDR2 as ANQGSEA. CDR3 bases: TGCAGCGTTGACCTTGCGTACGTTTCGAGGAACACTGAAGCTTTCTTT. It translates to CSVDLAYVSRNTEAFF.

The rearrangement uses TRBV28 and TRBJ2-5, with a weak D call TRBD1 (5 bases). The CDR3 extends over 16 amino acids. Germline CDR1 MDHEN, CDR2 SYDVKM. V lost 3 bases and J lost 1, with 15 bases in between. The CDR3 is CASSFFLLDSQETQYF. The CDR3 region has the DNA TGTGCCAGCAGTTTTTTTCTTCTCGACAGCCAAGAGACCCAGTACTTC. The whole variable domain, filled in from reference TRBV28 and TRBJ2-5, reads DVKVTQSSRYLVKRTGEKVFLECVQDMDHENMFWYRQDPGLGLRLIYFSYDVKMKEKGDIPEGYSVSREKKERFSLILESASTNQTSMYLCASSFFLLDSQETQYFGPGTRLLVL.

CDR3 amino acids: CASSLDRGSTGELFF. As DNA, the CDR3 is TGTGCCAGCAGCTTGGACCGGGGAAGCACCGGGGAGCTGTTTTTT. The rearrangement joins TRBV5-5 to TRBJ2-2; D is possibly TRBD2 (5 bases). Per the germline V gene, CDR1 is SGHKS and CDR2 is YYEKEE (reference sequence). The V end lost 0 bases, the J end lost 4 bases, and 10 bases lay between the germline ends. The length of the CDR3 is 15 residues.

The genes are TRBV18 and TRBJ1-2, with D perhaps matching TRBD1 (6 bases). Germline CDR1 reads KGHSH; CDR2 reads LQKENI. Trimming removed 1 base from V and 1 base from J, with 10 bases in between. This CDR3 is built from 15 residues. The CDR3 DNA reads TGTGCCAGCTCACCACGAACGGACAGTAACTATGGCTACACCTTC. It codes for CASSPRTDSNYGYTF.

The count of this clone is one. At one end, the junction sequence differs from germline, possibly due to a read error. V usage is TRBV18 and J usage is TRBJ2-3; the D gene is possibly TRBD1 (5 bases). The CDR3 has 15 residues. CDR1 and CDR2 (germline): KGHSH, LQKENI. This chain's CDR3 is CASSPKGRPTATQYF. CDR3 sequence (DNA): TGTGCCAGCTCACCAAAAGGACGGCCGACAGCTACGCAGTATTTT.

The V gene is TRBV9, the J gene TRBJ2-1; 7 nucleotides align to TRBD2. Germline trimming cut 2 bases from V and 4 bases from J; bases unmatched to any gene: 6. The CDR3 totals 15 residues. CDR1 is SGDLS and CDR2 is YYNGEE in the germline V gene. DNA for the CDR3: TGTGCCAGCAGCGTCGTCGGGGGGAAGTACAATGAGCAGTTCTTC. Its translation: CASSVVGGKYNEQFF.

This clone was seen once. This chain joins TRBV5-1 and TRBJ2-7, with D perhaps matching TRBD1 (6 bases). This CDR3 spans 15 amino acids. CDR1 SGHRS and CDR2 YFSETQ come from the germline V gene. V was shortened by 6 bases and J by 0 bases, with 16 bases between the two germline ends. This chain's CDR3 is CASTSGQNPSYEQYF. As DNA, the CDR3 is TGCGCCAGCACCTCAGGACAGAATCCCTCCTACGAGCAGTACTTC.

The chain uses TRBV28 and TRBJ2-1; a weak D match, TRBD1 (5 bases). The germline V and J ends were trimmed by 10 bases and 10 bases, with 26 bases remaining between them. The CDR3 sequence is 15 residues long. Germline V lookup: CDR1 MDHEN, CDR2 SYDVKM. This CDR3 is CATGRSGSTKGEQFF. CDR3 coding DNA: TGTGCCACCGGTCGGTCAGGGTCAACCAAAGGGGAGCAGTTCTTC.

The rearrangement uses TRBV24-1 and TRBJ2-2, with D possibly being TRBD2 (7 bases). Trimming took off 3 bases at V and 6 bases at J, with 13 bases between the two ends. The CDR3 extends over 15 amino acids. Per germline, CDR1 KGHDR and CDR2 SFDVKD. The CDR3: CATSDALGGAGELFF. In DNA, the CDR3 is TGTGCCACCAGTGATGCCCTAGGGGGGGCCGGGGAGCTGTTTTTT.

The V and J genes are TRBV30 and TRBJ1-6, with D maybe TRBD1 (6 bases). The CDR3 sequence is 14 residues long. Germline loops: CDR1 GTSNPN, CDR2 SVGIG (reference sequence). With 2 bases removed from V and 11 bases from J, the gap between germline ends came to 16 bases. The CDR3, as DNA: TGTGCCTGGAGTAGGACAGAGAGGAACACACCCCTCCACTTT. Encoded protein: CAWSRTERNTPLHF.

As regards this clone: Within the sample, other DNA sequences also encode this same CDR3. The chain employs TRBV30 and TRBJ2-7, with TRBD2 matching 7 bases. The V gene's germline CDR1 is GTSNPN and CDR2 SVGIG (reference sequence). The CDR3 has 14 amino acids. J lost 0 bases, V lost 2 bases, and 4 bases had no gene match. This chain's CDR3 is CAWSTGGSSYEQYF. The CDR3 bases are TGTGCCTGGAGTACCGGGGGGAGCTCCTACGAGCAGTACTTC. Together with reference TRBV30 and TRBJ2-7, the CDR3 gives the full variable domain: SQTIHQWPATLVQPVGSPLSLECTVEGTSNPNLYWYRQAAGRGLQLLFYSVGIGQISSEVPQNLSASRPQDRQFILSSKKLLLSDSGFYLCAWSTGGSSYEQYFGPGTRLTVT.

V and J are TRBV5-1 and TRBJ2-1; possibly TRBD2 for D (5 bases). Looked up from germline, CDR1 is SGHRS and CDR2 is YFSETQ. The CDR3 is made up of 15 amino acids. Trimming removed 2 bases at V and 0 bases at J, with 9 bases between. CDR3 loop: CASSFGDNSYNEQFF. The CDR3 DNA reads TGCGCCAGCAGCTTCGGGGATAACTCCTACAATGAGCAGTTCTTC. Using reference TRBV5-1 and TRBJ2-1 for the parts outside the CDR3, the full variable domain is KAGVTQTPRYLIKTRGQQVTLSCSPISGHRSVSWYQQTPGQGLQFLFEYFSETQRNKGNFPGRFSGRQFSNSRSEMNVSTLELGDSALYLCASSFGDNSYNEQFFGPGTRLTVL.

The chain's CDR3 is CASRDPGGALNIQYF. For the CDR3, the DNA is TGCGCCAGCAGGGACCCGGGGGGGGCCCTAAACATTCAGTACTTC. This rearrangement joins TRBV5-1 to TRBJ2-4, with TRBD2 matching 8 bases. Germline V gene lookup returns CDR1 SGHRS and CDR2 YFSETQ. The CDR3 totals 15 residues. The V and J ends lost 5 bases and 6 bases, in that order; junction bases with no gene match: 10. Full variable domain (remainder filled in from reference TRBV5-1 and TRBJ2-4): KAGVTQTPRYLIKTRGQQVTLSCSPISGHRSVSWYQQTPGQGLQFLFEYFSETQRNKGNFPGRFSGRQFSNSRSEMNVSTLELGDSALYLCASRDPGGALNIQYFGAGTRLSVL.

This chain links TRBV30 with TRBJ2-3; possibly TRBD1 for D (5 bases). V dropped 1 base and J dropped 0 bases, with 14 bases sitting between them. CDR1 is GTSNPN and CDR2 is SVGIG in the germline V gene (reference sequence). This CDR3 region has 16 residues. The CDR3 protein is CAWSGGATQSTDTQYF. In DNA form, the CDR3 reads TGTGCCTGGAGTGGTGGGGCTACCCAGAGCACAGATACGCAGTATTTT. The entire variable domain, with the rest obtained from reference TRBV30 and TRBJ2-3, is as follows: SQTIHQWPATLVQPVGSPLSLECTVEGTSNPNLYWYRQAAGRGLQLLFYSVGIGQISSEVPQNLSASRPQDRQFILSSKKLLLSDSGFYLCAWSGGATQSTDTQYFGPGTRLTVL.

This chain links TRBV30 with TRBJ1-2, with TRBD1 identical over 7 bases. The CDR3 extends over 11 amino acids. Per the germline V gene, CDR1 is GTSNPN and CDR2 is SVGIG (reference sequence). Trimming removed 8 bases from V and 7 bases from J; junction bases left unmatched: 7. The CDR3: CATPTGTGYTF. Written as DNA, the CDR3 is TGTGCCACCCCGACAGGGACTGGCTACACCTTC.

The chain combines TRBV10-2 with TRBJ2-7, with 9 bases identical to TRBD2. V lost 0 bases to trimming and J lost 2 bases; unmatched junction nucleotides: 5. Germline CDR1 and CDR2: WSHSY and SAAADI. The CDR3 extends over 16 amino acids. CDR3 DNA sequence: TGCGCCAGCAGTGAGTCGGGGCTAGCGGGGACCTACGAGCAGTACTTC. It is translated as CASSESGLAGTYEQYF.

The V call is TRBV30, the J call TRBJ2-4, with a tentative D call TRBD1 (5 bases). V lost 2 bases to trimming and J lost 1 base, with 15 bases between them. Germline V gives CDR1 GTSNPN, CDR2 SVGIG (reference sequence). The CDR3 spans 16 residues. The CDR3 DNA reads as TGTGCCTGGAGTCGCGATAACTCAGGGGCCAAAAACATTCAGTACTTC. Translating it yields CAWSRDNSGAKNIQYF. The variable domain in full, completed from reference TRBV30 and TRBJ2-4, reads SQTIHQWPATLVQPVGSPLSLECTVEGTSNPNLYWYRQAAGRGLQLLFYSVGIGQISSEVPQNLSASRPQDRQFILSSKKLLLSDSGFYLCAWSRDNSGAKNIQYFGAGTRLSVL.

The gene calls are TRBV6-1 and TRBJ2-1; 11 bases match TRBD2. This CDR3 is built from 19 residues. The V gene's germline CDR1 is MNHNS and CDR2 SASEGT. V trimming: 1 base; J trimming: 0 bases; junction bases outside the gene matches: 8. CDR3 region: CASSEEVGTSGTSYNEQFF. The CDR3, as DNA: TGTGCCAGCAGTGAAGAGGTGGGGACTAGCGGAACCTCCTACAATGAGCAGTTCTTC.

The chain combines TRBV6-5 with TRBJ1-2; TRBD1 aligns across 9 bases. V shed 6 bases, J shed 3 bases, and the junction held 8 bases outside the gene matches. CDR3 size: 15 residues. Looked up from germline, CDR1 is MNHEY and CDR2 is SVGAGI. This CDR3 reads CASRGRQGVDYGYTF. DNA for the CDR3: TGTGCCAGCAGGGGAAGACAGGGGGTAGACTATGGCTACACCTTC.

This clone was counted once. The chain links TRBV9 to TRBJ2-5; 8 bases fit TRBD2. V shed 4 bases and J 4 bases; nucleotides not matched to a gene: 12. The CDR3 is 16 residues long. From germline, CDR1 is SGDLS and CDR2 YYNGEE. The CDR3 loop is CASSRPPGGPAETQYF. CDR3 DNA: TGTGCCAGCAGCCGACCTCCGGGGGGGCCGGCAGAGACCCAGTACTTC.

The chain employs TRBV9 and TRBJ2-7; TRBD2 is a possible D gene (5 bases). Between the trimmed V and J ends, which lost 2 bases and 7 bases, there was a span of 13 bases. In germline, CDR1 is SGDLS, CDR2 YYNGEE. This CDR3 contains 13 residues. In nucleotides, the CDR3 is TGTGCCAGCAGCGTGGACTCATGGAGGGAGCAGTACTTC. This sequence encodes CASSVDSWREQYF.